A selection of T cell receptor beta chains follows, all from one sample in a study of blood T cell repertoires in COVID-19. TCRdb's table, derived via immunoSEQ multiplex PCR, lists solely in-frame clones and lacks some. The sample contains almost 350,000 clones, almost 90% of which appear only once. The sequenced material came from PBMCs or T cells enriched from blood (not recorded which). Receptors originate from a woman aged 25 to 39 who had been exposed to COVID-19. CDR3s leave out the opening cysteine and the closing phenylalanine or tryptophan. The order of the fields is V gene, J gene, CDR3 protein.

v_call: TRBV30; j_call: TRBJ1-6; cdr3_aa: AWSSTTGRSPLH
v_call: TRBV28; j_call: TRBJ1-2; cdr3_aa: ASSLWEGQDYGYT
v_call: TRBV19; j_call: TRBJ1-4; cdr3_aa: ASSPVIATNEKLF
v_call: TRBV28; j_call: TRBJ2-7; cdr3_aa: ASSRVSPYEQY
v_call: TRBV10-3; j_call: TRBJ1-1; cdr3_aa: AIRPGQGRGNTEAF
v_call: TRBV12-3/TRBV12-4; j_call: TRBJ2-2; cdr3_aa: ASSFTQLELF
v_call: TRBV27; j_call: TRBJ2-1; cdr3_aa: ASSPYLARDEQF
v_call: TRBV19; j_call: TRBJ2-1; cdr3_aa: ASTPLAGGYNEQF
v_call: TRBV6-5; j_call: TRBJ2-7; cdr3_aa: ASSSSGNSWEQY
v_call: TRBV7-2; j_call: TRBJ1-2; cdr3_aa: ASSPPPRTGNYGYT
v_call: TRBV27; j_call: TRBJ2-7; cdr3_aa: ASSASLAGGEQY
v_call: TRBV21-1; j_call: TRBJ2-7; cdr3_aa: ASSRDRNYEQY